The next 20 T cell receptor beta chains were all read from a single sample in a study of blood T cells in healthy people across ages. A second PCR, run for 7 to 11 cycles, used a sample-barcoded 5' primer plus a J-beta primer mix. TCRdb reprocessed the 5' RACE reads via MiXCR and lists one record per CDR3 protein. This table has more than 900,000 distinct CDR3 sequences, 25% to 30% appearing once. This same sample was also taken into another study, of T cells of mothers and their children.

Source material: blood. The receptors stem from a woman aged 40 to 50 in good health.

This clonotype was recorded at least ten times. The rearrangement links TRBV12-3 or TRBV12-4 to TRBJ2-7, with 10 bases lining up with TRBD1. This CDR3 comprises 14 residues. J gave up 6 bases and V 5 bases, and 7 bases lay outside the gene matches. The CDR3 bases are TGTGCCAGCAGTGGCGGGACAGGGGAAGTCGAGCAGTACTTC. It specifies CASSGGTGEVEQYF.

The chain combines TRBV20-1 with TRBJ2-4; 12 nucleotides line up with TRBD2. The J call is in doubt because the DNA end fits TRBJ2-7 better. CDR3 length equals 13 residues. Germline CDR1 is DFQATT and CDR2 is SNEGSKA (reference sequence). CDR3 in DNA: TGCAGTGCTAGGACTAGCGGGAGCATCGAGCAGTACTTC. It translates to CSARTSGSIEQYF.

This chain joins TRBV12-3 or TRBV12-4 and TRBJ2-3; the D call may be TRBD1 or TRBD2 (5 bases each). V dropped 1 base and J dropped 5 bases, with 19 bases sitting between them. The CDR3 length is 17 residues. CDR3 protein: CASSLGGPRGIGDTQYF. CDR3 sequence (DNA): TGTGCCAGCAGTTTAGGGGGCCCCCGGGGAATCGGAGATACGCAGTATTTT.

The chain joins TRBV14 to TRBJ1-2, with 7 bases that match TRBD1. Unmatched junction bases numbered 16, after V lost 0 bases and J lost 9 bases. Germline assignment: CDR1 SGHDN and CDR2 FVKESK. CDR3 length: 17 residues. The CDR3 here is CASSQDAGDRAFRSYTF. The CDR3 nucleotides are TGTGCCAGCAGCCAAGATGCTGGCGACAGGGCTTTTCGGAGCTACACCTTC.

The chain is built from TRBV24-1 and TRBJ1-2, with D tentatively TRBD1 (6 bases). The CDR3 is 14 amino acids. Germline V gene lookup returns CDR1 KGHDR and CDR2 SFDVKD. V lost 9 bases to trimming and J lost 3 bases, with 16 bases between them. This CDR3 reads CATAPNREDYGYTF. The CDR3, as DNA: TGTGCCACCGCACCTAACAGGGAAGACTATGGCTACACCTTC.

This clonotype turned up a few times. This sequence joins TRBV5-1 and TRBJ2-1; 8 positions match TRBD1. V lost 4 bases to trimming and J lost 8 bases; unmatched junction nucleotides: 11. The CDR3 is made up of 15 amino acids. Germline V gene data show CDR1 as SGHRS and CDR2 as YFSETQ. The CDR3 coding sequence is TGCGCCAGCAGCCCAAGGACAGGGATGATCCATGAGCAGTTCTTC. Protein product: CASSPRTGMIHEQFF.

The chain combines TRBV12-3 or TRBV12-4 with TRBJ1-6; D call uncertain. This CDR3 is 15 amino acids long. V was pared by 1 base and J by 5 bases, with 9 bases between. The CDR3 DNA reads TGTGCCAGCAGTTTAGATGAGCTAAATAATTCACCCCTCCACTTT. Its translation: CASSLDELNNSPLHF.

This clonotype was counted only a few times. Possible read error: a much larger clone is one base away. J is TRBJ2-1 and V is TRBV12-3 or TRBV12-4; 8 bases agree with TRBD2. The V gene end was trimmed by 5 bases and the J gene end by 13 bases; junction bases not matched to a gene: 13. The CDR3 has 14 amino acids. Written as DNA, the CDR3 is TGTGCCAGCAGTCCTACCGGGACTAGAGAGACCCAGTTCTTC. It specifies CASSPTGTRETQFF.

This clonotype was counted at least ten times. CDR3 region: CASSQEVGGHSYEQYF. Here the CDR3 DNA reads TGCGCCAGCAGCCAAGAGGTAGGAGGCCATTCCTACGAGCAGTACTTC. This rearrangement joins TRBV4-3 to TRBJ2-7, with D possibly TRBD2 on 5 matching bases. V was clipped by 0 bases and J by 1 base, with 13 bases between them. Germline CDR1 is LGHNA and CDR2 is YSLEER. There are 16 residues in the CDR3.

This clonotype was counted at least ten times. V usage is TRBV10-3 and J usage is TRBJ2-7, with a tentative D call TRBD1 (6 bases). V was shortened by 9 bases and J by 3 bases, with 12 bases between the two germline ends. Germline V gene sequence: CDR1 ENHRY, CDR2 SYGVKD. The CDR3 has 12 residues. The CDR3 DNA sequence: TGTGCCATTAGTTCCAGGGGCTACGAGCAGTACTTC. Translated: CAISSRGYEQYF.

The chain employs TRBV28 and TRBJ1-1; D remains ambiguous. Trimming cost V 7 bases and J 3 bases, with 6 bases left between them. CDR3 length: 11 residues. CDR1 and CDR2 (germline): MDHEN, SYDVKM. The CDR3 reads CASKEYTEAFF. CDR3 sequence (DNA): TGTGCCAGCAAAGAGTACACTGAAGCTTTCTTT.

This clonotype was recorded only once. V usage is TRBV12-3 or TRBV12-4 and J usage is TRBJ2-5; D remains ambiguous. The ends were cut back, 3 bases at V and 5 bases at J, with 10 bases in the middle. The CDR3 runs to 13 residues. CDR3: CASSLMVVETQYF. The CDR3 coding sequence is TGTGCCAGCAGTTTGATGGTAGTCGAGACCCAGTACTTC.

This clonotype appeared a few times. The chain recombines TRBV3-1 with TRBJ1-2; the match to TRBD1 covers 9 bases. There are 16 residues in the CDR3. The J segment lost 3 bases and the V segment lost 0 bases, leaving 5 bases of the junction unmatched. The germline V gene encodes CDR1 LGHDT and CDR2 YNNKEL (reference sequence). In DNA form, the CDR3 reads TGTGCCAGCAGCCAAGATCCGGGACAGGGATACTATGGCTACACCTTC. It translates to CASSQDPGQGYYGYTF.

The chain couples TRBV4-3 to TRBJ2-3; 11 bases are shared with TRBD1. Germline V gene sequence: CDR1 LGHNA, CDR2 YSLEER. With 4 bases clipped from V and 7 bases from J, the junction kept 7 bases outside the gene matches. This CDR3 spans 15 amino acids. CDR3 sequence: CASSPGTGGFNTQYF. CDR3 nucleotides: TGCGCCAGCAGCCCCGGGACAGGGGGGTTCAATACGCAGTATTTT.

This clonotype was recorded at least ten times. CDR3 sequence: CSVEEGTSYNEQFF. The CDR3 DNA follows: TGCAGCGTTGAAGAGGGGACATCCTACAATGAGCAGTTCTTC. The chain couples TRBV29-1 to TRBJ2-1, with TRBD1 as a possible D gene (6 bases). The V end lost 0 bases, the J end lost 1 base, and 7 bases lay between the germline ends. Looked up from germline, CDR1 is SQVTM and CDR2 is ANQGSEA. The CDR3 consists of 14 residues.

This rearrangement joins TRBV11-2 to TRBJ2-5; 11 bases map to TRBD2. The CDR3 totals 15 residues. V trimming: 5 bases; J trimming: 4 bases; junction bases outside the gene matches: 6. The V gene's germline CDR1 is SGHAT and CDR2 FQNNGV. The CDR3 DNA sequence: TGTGCCAGCAGCACGACTAGCGGGGTAGGAGAGACCCAGTACTTC. Protein: CASSTTSGVGETQYF.

The chain couples TRBV7-2 to TRBJ1-2; 8 nucleotides line up with TRBD1. This CDR3 is 18 amino acids long. Per the germline V gene, CDR1 is SGHTA and CDR2 is FQGNSA. J lost 5 bases, V lost 3 bases, and 17 bases had no gene match. The CDR3 sequence is CASSFPGTGITFGYGYTF. The CDR3, as DNA: TGTGCCAGCAGCTTTCCCGGGACAGGAATCACGTTTGGTTATGGCTACACCTTC.

This chain joins TRBV6-5 and TRBJ2-1; 11 bases agree with TRBD1. CDR3 length: 15 residues. With 3 bases clipped from V and 5 bases from J, the junction kept 3 bases outside the gene matches. Germline V gene data show CDR1 as MNHEY and CDR2 as SVGAGI. The CDR3 coding sequence is TGTGCCAGCAGTTATGGGACAGGGGGGGACAATGAGCAGTTCTTC. Translation gives CASSYGTGGDNEQFF.

This clonotype was seen many times. This CDR3 reads CAISESSRYEQYF. The CDR3 coding sequence is TGTGCCATCAGTGAGTCCTCCAGGTACGAGCAGTACTTC. The chain recombines TRBV10-3 with TRBJ2-7; D remains ambiguous. The CDR3 is made up of 13 amino acids. Germline CDR1 is ENHRY and CDR2 is SYGVKD. Deletions cut 0 bases from V and 4 bases from J, with 7 bases between.

About this clonotype itself: A much larger clone lies one base from this, so it may be a read error. V is TRBV29-1 and J is TRBJ2-5; a possible D gene is TRBD2 (6 bases). The CDR3 consists of 10 residues. The germline V gene encodes CDR1 SQVTM and CDR2 ANQGSEA. CDR3 loop: CNVVWGEQYF. The CDR3 DNA reads TGCAACGTTGTATGGGGGGAGCAGTACTTC.